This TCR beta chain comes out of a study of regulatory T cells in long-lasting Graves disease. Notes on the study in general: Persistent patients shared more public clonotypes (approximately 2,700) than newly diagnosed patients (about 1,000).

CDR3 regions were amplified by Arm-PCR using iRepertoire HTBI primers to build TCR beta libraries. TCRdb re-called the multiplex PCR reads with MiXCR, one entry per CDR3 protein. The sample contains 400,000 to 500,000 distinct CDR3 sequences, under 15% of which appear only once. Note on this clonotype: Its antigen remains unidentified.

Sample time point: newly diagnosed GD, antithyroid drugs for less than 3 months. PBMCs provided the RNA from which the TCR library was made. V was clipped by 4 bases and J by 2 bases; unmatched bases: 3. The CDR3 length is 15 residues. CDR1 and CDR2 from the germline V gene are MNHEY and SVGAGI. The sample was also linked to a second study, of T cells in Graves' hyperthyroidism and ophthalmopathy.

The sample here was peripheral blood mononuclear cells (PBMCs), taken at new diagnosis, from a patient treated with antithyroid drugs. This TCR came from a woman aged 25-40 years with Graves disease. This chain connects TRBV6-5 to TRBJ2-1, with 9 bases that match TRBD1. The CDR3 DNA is TGTGCCAGCAGTTCACAGGGGGCTCCCTACAATGAGCAGTTCTTC. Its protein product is CASSSQGAPYNEQFF.